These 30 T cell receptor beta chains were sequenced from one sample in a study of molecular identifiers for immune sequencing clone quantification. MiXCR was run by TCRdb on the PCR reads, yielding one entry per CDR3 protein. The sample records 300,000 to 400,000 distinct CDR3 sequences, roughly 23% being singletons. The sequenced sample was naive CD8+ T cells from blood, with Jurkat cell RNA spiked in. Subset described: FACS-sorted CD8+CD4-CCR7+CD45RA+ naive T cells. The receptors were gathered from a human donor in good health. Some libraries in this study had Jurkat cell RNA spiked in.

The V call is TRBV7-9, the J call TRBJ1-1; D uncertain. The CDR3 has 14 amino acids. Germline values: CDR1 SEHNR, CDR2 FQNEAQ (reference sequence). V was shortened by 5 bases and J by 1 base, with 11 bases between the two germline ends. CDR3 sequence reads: CASSPGWGNTEAFF. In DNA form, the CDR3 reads TGTGCCAGCAGCCCAGGCTGGGGGAACACTGAAGCTTTCTTT.

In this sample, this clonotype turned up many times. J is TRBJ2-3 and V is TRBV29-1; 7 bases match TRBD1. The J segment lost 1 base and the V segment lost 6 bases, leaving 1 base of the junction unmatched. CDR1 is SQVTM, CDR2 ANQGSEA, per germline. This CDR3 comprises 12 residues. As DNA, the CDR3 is TGCAGCGTCACAGGGGGCACAGATACGCAGTATTTT. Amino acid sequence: CSVTGGTDTQYF.

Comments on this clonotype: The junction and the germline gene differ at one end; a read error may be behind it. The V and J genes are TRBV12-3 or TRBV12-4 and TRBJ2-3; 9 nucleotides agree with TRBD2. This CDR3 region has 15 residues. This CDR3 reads CANSLGTSTADAQYF. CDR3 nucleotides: TGTGCCAACAGTCTGGGGACTAGCACAGCAGATGCGCAGTATTTT.

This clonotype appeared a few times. The CDR3 coding sequence is TGTGCCAGCAGTGAAGTAGGGGCGACCAGGTATGGGAATCAGCCCCAGCATTTT. This sequence encodes CASSEVGATRYGNQPQHF. The chain employs TRBV6-1 and TRBJ1-5, with D possibly being TRBD1 (5 bases). Germline CDR1 is MNHNS and CDR2 is SASEGT. Trimming removed 1 base at V and 4 bases at J, with 20 bases between. CDR3 size: 18 residues.

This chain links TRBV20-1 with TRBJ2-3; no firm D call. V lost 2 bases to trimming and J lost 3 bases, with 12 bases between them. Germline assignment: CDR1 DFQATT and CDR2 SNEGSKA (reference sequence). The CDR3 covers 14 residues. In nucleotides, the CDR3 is TGCAGTGCTAGACAACCTGACGGGACAGATACGCAGTATTTT. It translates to CSARQPDGTDTQYF.

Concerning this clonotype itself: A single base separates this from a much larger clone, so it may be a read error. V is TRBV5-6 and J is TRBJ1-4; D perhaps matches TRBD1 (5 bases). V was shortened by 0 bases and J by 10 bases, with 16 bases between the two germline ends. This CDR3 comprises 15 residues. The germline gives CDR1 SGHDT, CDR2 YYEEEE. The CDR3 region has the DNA TGTGCCAGCAGCTTGGTTGGCCCCACGAGGGGAAAACTGTTTTTT. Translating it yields CASSLVGPTRGKLFF.

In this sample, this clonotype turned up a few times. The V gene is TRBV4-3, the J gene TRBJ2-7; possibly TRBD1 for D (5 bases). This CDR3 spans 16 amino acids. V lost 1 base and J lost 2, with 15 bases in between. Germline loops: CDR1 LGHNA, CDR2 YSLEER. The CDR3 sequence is CASSQAPQARPYEQYF. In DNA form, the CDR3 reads TGCGCCAGCAGCCAAGCCCCACAGGCCCGGCCCTACGAGCAGTACTTC.

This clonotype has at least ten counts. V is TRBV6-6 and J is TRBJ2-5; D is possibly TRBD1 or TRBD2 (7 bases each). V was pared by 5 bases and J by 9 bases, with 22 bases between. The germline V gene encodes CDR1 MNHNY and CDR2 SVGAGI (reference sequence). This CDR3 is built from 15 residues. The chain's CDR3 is CASSPRTGDGRAQYF. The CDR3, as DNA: TGTGCCAGCAGTCCGCGGACAGGTGATGGGAGGGCCCAGTACTTC.

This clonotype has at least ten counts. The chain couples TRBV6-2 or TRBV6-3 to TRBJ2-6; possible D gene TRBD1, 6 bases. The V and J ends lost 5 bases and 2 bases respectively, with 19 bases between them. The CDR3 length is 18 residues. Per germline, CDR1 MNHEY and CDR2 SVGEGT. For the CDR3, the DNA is TGTGCCAGCAGTCCCGACCCCCCCAACAGGGCTGGGGCCAACGTCCTGACTTTC. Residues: CASSPDPPNRAGANVLTF.

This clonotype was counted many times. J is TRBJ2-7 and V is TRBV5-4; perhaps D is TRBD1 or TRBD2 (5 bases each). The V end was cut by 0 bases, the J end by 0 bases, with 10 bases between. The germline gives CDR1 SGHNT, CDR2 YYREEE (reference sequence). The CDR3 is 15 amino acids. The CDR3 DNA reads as TGTGCCAGCAGCTTGGTCGAGGGGCCCTCCTACGAGCAGTACTTC. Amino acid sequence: CASSLVEGPSYEQYF.

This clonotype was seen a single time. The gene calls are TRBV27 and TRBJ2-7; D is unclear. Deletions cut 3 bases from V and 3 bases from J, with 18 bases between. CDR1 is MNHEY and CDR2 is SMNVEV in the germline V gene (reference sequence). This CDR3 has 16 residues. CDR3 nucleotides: TGTGCCAGCAGTTTTGATAGTATGAGTCCCTTCTACGAGCAGTACTTC. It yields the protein CASSFDSMSPFYEQYF.

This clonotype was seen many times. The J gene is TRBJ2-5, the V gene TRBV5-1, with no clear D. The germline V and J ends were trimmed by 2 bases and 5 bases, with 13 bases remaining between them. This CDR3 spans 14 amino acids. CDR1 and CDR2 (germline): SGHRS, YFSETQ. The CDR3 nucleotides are TGCGCCAGCAGCTTCATCAGCCTCCGGGAGACCCAGTACTTC. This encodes CASSFISLRETQYF.

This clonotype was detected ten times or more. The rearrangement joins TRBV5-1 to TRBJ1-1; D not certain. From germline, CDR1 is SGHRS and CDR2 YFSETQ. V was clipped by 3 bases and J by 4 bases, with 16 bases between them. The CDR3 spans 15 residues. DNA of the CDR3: TGCGCCAGCAGCTGGTCTGGGGAAAGTGGCACTGAAGCTTTCTTT. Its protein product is CASSWSGESGTEAFF.

CDR3 DNA: TGCAGCGTTGAAGCAGGGGGCAACACCGGGGAGCTGTTTTTT. It specifies CSVEAGGNTGELFF. The chain is built from TRBV29-1 and TRBJ2-2; the match to TRBD1 covers 8 bases. Germline-derived CDR1 and CDR2 are SQVTM and ANQGSEA. The trim removed 1 base at V and 2 bases at J, leaving 0 bases unmatched. This CDR3 comprises 14 residues.

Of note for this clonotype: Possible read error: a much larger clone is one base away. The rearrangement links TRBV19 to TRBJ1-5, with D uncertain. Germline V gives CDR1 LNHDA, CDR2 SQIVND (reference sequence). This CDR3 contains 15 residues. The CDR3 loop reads CASSIRFAGNQPQPF. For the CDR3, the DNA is TGTGCCAGTAGTATACGATTTGCGGGGAATCAGCCCCAGCCTTTT.

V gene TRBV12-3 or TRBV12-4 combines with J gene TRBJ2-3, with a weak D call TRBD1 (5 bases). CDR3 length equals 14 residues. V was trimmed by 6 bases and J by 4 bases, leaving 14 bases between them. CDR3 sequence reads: CASSFSGPPDTQYF. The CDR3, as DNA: TGTGCCAGCAGCTTCTCAGGGCCACCAGATACGCAGTATTTT.

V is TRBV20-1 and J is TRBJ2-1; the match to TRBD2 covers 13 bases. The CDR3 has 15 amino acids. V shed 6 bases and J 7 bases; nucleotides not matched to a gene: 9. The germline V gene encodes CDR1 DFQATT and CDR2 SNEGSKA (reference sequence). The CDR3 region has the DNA TGCAGTGCCACCCCCGGGACTAGCGGGACGAATGAGCAGTTCTTC. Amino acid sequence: CSATPGTSGTNEQFF.

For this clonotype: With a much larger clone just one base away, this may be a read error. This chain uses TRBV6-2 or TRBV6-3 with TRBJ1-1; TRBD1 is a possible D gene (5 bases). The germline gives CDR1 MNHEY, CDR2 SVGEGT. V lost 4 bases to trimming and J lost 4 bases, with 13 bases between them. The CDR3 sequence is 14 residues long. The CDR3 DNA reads TGTGCCAGCAGTTTACTGACAGCGAGCACTGAAGCTTTCTTT. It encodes CASSLLTASTEAFF.

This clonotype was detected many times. The chain's CDR3 is CASSLARGSYNEQFF. The CDR3, as DNA: TGCGCCAGCAGCTTGGCCAGGGGCTCCTACAATGAGCAGTTCTTC. The chain combines TRBV5-1 with TRBJ2-1; D may be TRBD1 (6 bases). This CDR3 is built from 15 residues. V lost 0 bases to trimming and J lost 0 bases, with 7 bases between them. CDR1 and CDR2 from the germline V gene are SGHRS and YFSETQ.

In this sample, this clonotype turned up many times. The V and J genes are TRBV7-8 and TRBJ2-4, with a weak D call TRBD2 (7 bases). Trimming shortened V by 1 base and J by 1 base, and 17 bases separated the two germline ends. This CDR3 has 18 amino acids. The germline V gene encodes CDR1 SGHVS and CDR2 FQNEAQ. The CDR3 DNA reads TGTGCCAGCAGCTTAGACTATTTAGGGGGGGAGGCCAAAAACATTCAGTACTTC. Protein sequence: CASSLDYLGGEAKNIQYF.

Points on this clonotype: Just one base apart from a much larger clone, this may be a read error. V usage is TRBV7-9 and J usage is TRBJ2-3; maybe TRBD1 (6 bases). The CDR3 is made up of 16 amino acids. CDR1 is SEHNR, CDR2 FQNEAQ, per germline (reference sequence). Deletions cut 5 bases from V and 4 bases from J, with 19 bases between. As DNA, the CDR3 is TGTGCCAGCAGCCGCCCGACAGGCTCTGGCGCAGATACGCAGTATTTT. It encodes CASSRPTGSGADTQYF.

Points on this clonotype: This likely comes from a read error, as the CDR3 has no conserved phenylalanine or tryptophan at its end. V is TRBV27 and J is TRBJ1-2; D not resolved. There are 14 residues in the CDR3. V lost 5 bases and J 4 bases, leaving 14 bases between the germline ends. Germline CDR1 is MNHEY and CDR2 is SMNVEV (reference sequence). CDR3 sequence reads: CASSPARRSYGYTS. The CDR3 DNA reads TGTGCCAGCAGTCCGGCTCGACGGTCCTATGGCTACACCTCC.

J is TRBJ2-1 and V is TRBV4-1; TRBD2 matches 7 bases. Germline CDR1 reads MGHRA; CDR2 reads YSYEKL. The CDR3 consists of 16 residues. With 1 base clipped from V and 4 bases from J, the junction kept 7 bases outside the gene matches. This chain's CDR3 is CASSQVPSGVYNEQFF. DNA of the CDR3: TGCGCCAGCAGCCAAGTCCCTAGCGGAGTATACAATGAGCAGTTCTTC.

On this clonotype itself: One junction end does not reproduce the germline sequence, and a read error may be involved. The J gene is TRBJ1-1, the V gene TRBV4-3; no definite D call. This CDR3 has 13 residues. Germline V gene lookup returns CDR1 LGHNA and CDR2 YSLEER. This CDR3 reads CASSKDRGTEAFF. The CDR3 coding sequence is TGCGCCAGCAGCAAAGACCGGGGCACTGAAGCTTTCTTT.

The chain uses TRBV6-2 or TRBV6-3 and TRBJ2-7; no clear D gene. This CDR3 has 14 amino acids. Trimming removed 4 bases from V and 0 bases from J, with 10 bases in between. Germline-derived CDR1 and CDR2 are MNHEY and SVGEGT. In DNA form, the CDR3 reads TGTGCCAGCAGTTCCGGTCTGAACTCCTACGAGCAGTACTTC. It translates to CASSSGLNSYEQYF.

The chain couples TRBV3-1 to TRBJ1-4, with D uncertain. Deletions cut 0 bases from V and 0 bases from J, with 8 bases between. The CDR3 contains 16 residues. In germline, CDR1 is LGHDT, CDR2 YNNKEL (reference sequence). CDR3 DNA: TGTGCCAGCAGCCAAGATCTCTGGTCAACTAATGAAAAACTGTTTTTT. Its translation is CASSQDLWSTNEKLFF.

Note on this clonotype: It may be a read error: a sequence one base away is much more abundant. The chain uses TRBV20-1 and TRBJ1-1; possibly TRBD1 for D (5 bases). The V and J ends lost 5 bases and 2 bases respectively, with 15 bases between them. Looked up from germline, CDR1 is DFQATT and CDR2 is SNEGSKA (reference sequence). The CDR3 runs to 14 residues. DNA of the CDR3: TGCAGTGCTCCACCACACCAGGGAAACACTGAAGCTTTCTTT. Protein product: CSAPPHQGNTEAFF.

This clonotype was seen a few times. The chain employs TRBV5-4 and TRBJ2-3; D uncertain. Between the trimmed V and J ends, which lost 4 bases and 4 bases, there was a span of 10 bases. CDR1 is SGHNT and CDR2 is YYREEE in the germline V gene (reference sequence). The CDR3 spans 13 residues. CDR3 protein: CASSQRTPDTQYF. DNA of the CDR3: TGTGCCAGCAGCCAACGGACCCCAGATACGCAGTATTTT. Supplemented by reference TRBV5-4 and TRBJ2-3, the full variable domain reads ETGVTQSPTHLIKTRGQQVTLRCSSQSGHNTVSWYQQALGQGPQFIFQYYREEENGRGNFPPRFSGLQFPNYSSELNVNALELDDSALYLCASSQRTPDTQYFGPGTRLTVL.

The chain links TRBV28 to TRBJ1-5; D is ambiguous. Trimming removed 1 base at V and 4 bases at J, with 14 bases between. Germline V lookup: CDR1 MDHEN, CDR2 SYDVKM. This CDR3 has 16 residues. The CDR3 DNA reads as TGTGCCAGCAGTTTATCTTCAAGGCCGCTAAATCAGCCCCAGCATTTT. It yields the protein CASSLSSRPLNQPQHF.

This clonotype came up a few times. CDR3: CASSRPGYNEQFF. CDR3 coding DNA: TGTGCCAGCAGCCGACCGGGATACAATGAGCAGTTCTTC. The chain is built from TRBV2 and TRBJ2-1; D is perhaps TRBD2 (5 bases). Trimming removed 6 bases at V and 4 bases at J, with 10 bases between. In germline, CDR1 is SNHLY, CDR2 FYNNEI. This CDR3 is built from 13 residues.